One and the same sample provided the 25 T cell receptor beta chains below, sequenced in a study of blood T cell repertoires in COVID-19. Sequencing used immunoSEQ multiplex PCR; TCRdb keeps in-frame clones, though not all of them. The profile shows some 490,000 clones, roughly 85% of them singletons. The sequenced sample consisted of peripheral blood. The source of these receptors is a human donor in a cohort sampled during active COVID-19.

This chain links TRBV6-5 with TRBJ1-1, with D unresolved. The CDR3 contains 12 residues. V dropped 5 bases and J dropped 3 bases, with 7 bases sitting between them. Germline CDR1 MNHEY, CDR2 SVGAGI. CDR3 protein: CASSPRDTEAFF. DNA of the CDR3: TGTGCCAGCAGTCCCCGGGACACTGAAGCTTTCTTT.

The chain employs TRBV6-5 and TRBJ2-3; unclear D gene. Trimming left V 6 bases short and J 0 bases short, with 10 bases between. The CDR3 covers 14 residues. Germline CDR1 and CDR2: MNHEY and SVGAGI. DNA for the CDR3: TGTGCCAGCAGGGTGGGCAGTAGCACAGATACGCAGTATTTT. Its translation is CASRVGSSTDTQYF.

The genes are TRBV5-1 and TRBJ2-1; the D gene is possibly TRBD1 (6 bases). CDR1 SGHRS and CDR2 YFSETQ come from the germline V gene. The CDR3 extends over 15 amino acids. Between the trimmed V and J ends, which lost 1 base and 5 bases, there was a span of 13 bases. The CDR3 region has the DNA TGCGCCAGCAGCTTGTTTGCAGGGGTCGACAATGAGCAGTTCTTC. It codes for CASSLFAGVDNEQFF.

V and J are TRBV7-3 and TRBJ2-1; D ambiguous. Germline CDR1 and CDR2: SGHTA and FQGTGA. The V and J ends lost 3 bases and 0 bases respectively, with 9 bases between them. The CDR3 consists of 15 residues. CDR3 sequence (DNA): TGTGCCAGCAGCTTTGCTGCGAGCTCCTACAATGAGCAGTTCTTC. It is translated as CASSFAASSYNEQFF. Looking up the rest from reference TRBV7-3 and TRBJ2-1 gives the full variable domain: GAGVSQTPSNKVTEKGKYVELRCDPISGHTALYWYRQSLGQGPEFLIYFQGTGAADDSGLPNDRFFAVRPEGSVSTLKIQRTERGDSAVYLCASSFAASSYNEQFFGPGTRLTVL.

The chain recombines TRBV4-1 with TRBJ2-1; 8 positions match TRBD2. The CDR3 totals 16 residues. J gave up 8 bases and V 6 bases, and 15 bases lay outside the gene matches. The V gene's germline CDR1 is MGHRA and CDR2 YSYEKL. The CDR3 region is CASRRVTGTSLYEQFF. CDR3 in DNA: TGCGCCAGCAGGAGGGTCACCGGGACTAGTCTTTATGAGCAGTTCTTC.

The rearrangement links TRBV2 to TRBJ1-5; TRBD1 is a possible D gene (5 bases). The germline gives CDR1 SNHLY, CDR2 FYNNEI. This CDR3 contains 15 residues. V was cut by 6 bases and J by 0 bases, with 12 bases left in between. This CDR3 reads CASSDLTASNQPQHF. CDR3 DNA: TGTGCCAGCAGCGACTTGACAGCTAGCAATCAGCCCCAGCATTTT.

This clone was recorded a few times. This chain connects TRBV28 to TRBJ2-5; 7 nucleotides match TRBD2. The CDR3 length is 17 residues. The V and J ends lost 5 bases and 3 bases, in that order; junction bases with no gene match: 15. Germline CDR1 MDHEN, CDR2 SYDVKM. The CDR3 nucleotides read TGTGCCAGCAGTCGACCCTTCGGGGAGGGCCTGGAAGAGACCCAGTACTTC. Amino acid sequence: CASSRPFGEGLEETQYF.

DNA of the CDR3: TGTGCCAGCAGCCCGGGGGAGTATCGGGAGCAGTACTTC. It translates to CASSPGEYREQYF. The chain couples TRBV12-3 or TRBV12-4 to TRBJ2-7, with D possibly being TRBD2 (6 bases). This CDR3 contains 13 residues. With 6 bases removed from V and 7 bases from J, the gap between germline ends came to 16 bases.

This clone was observed a few times. V is TRBV6-5 and J is TRBJ1-1; TRBD1 matches 9 bases. The germline V gene encodes CDR1 MNHEY and CDR2 SVGAGI. The V gene end was trimmed by 6 bases and the J gene end by 1 base; junction bases not matched to a gene: 6. The CDR3 runs to 15 residues. The CDR3: CASRYRGPPNTEAFF. The CDR3 nucleotides are TGTGCCAGCAGATACAGGGGGCCACCGAACACTGAAGCTTTCTTT.

This rearrangement joins TRBV19 to TRBJ2-3, with 11 bases aligning to TRBD2. The CDR3 contains 17 residues. CDR1 LNHDA and CDR2 SQIVND come from the germline V gene (reference sequence). V gave up 1 base and J gave up 0 bases; unmatched junction bases: 3. The CDR3 nucleotides read TGTGCCAGTAGTATAGCCGGGACTAGCGGTAGCACAGATACGCAGTATTTT. Translating gives CASSIAGTSGSTDTQYF.

This clone occurred a few times. The chain uses TRBV19 and TRBJ2-7, with D tentatively TRBD2 (6 bases). The CDR3 sequence is 15 residues long. In germline, CDR1 is LNHDA, CDR2 SQIVND (reference sequence). V dropped 5 bases and J dropped 5 bases, with 19 bases sitting between them. This CDR3 is CASSPSLSGRHEQYF. The DNA for the CDR3 is TGTGCCAGTAGTCCCTCCCTGTCAGGGAGGCACGAGCAGTACTTC. The whole variable domain, remainder taken from reference TRBV19 and TRBJ2-7, is DGGITQSPKYLFRKEGQNVTLSCEQNLNHDAMYWYRQDPGQGLRLIYYSQIVNDFQKGDIAEGYSVSREKKESFPLTVTSAQKNPTAFYLCASSPSLSGRHEQYFGPGTRLTVT.

The V call is TRBV4-3, the J call TRBJ1-4, with D perhaps matching TRBD1 (5 bases). In germline, CDR1 is LGHNA, CDR2 YSLEER. Trimming removed 0 bases at V and 8 bases at J, with 13 bases between. This CDR3 comprises 15 residues. CDR3 DNA: TGCGCCAGCAGCCAAGATTACCCAGGGAGGGAAAAACTGTTTTTT. It codes for CASSQDYPGREKLFF.

This clone was picked up a small number of times. The rearrangement joins TRBV7-8 to TRBJ1-2, with D unresolved. Trimming cost V 5 bases and J 3 bases, with 10 bases left between them. The CDR3 spans 13 residues. Looked up from germline, CDR1 is SGHVS and CDR2 is FQNEAQ. This CDR3 is CASSPRHDYGYTF. The DNA for the CDR3 is TGTGCCAGCAGCCCCCGACATGACTATGGCTACACCTTC.

This clone has a handful of counts. The chain joins TRBV13 to TRBJ2-3, with TRBD1 identical over 8 bases. CDR1 is PRHDT and CDR2 is FYEKMQ in the germline V gene (reference sequence). The ends lost 4 bases at V and 6 bases at J; junction bases unmatched: 9. This CDR3 region has 15 residues. CDR3 nucleotide sequence: TGTGCCAGCAGCTCCTACAGGGGGGATGAGGATACGCAGTATTTT. Protein sequence: CASSSYRGDEDTQYF.

Here the CDR3 DNA reads TGCGCCAGCAGTCAACATAGAGGCAGTACTTGGAACAAGAACACTGAAGCTTTCTTT. As protein: CASSQHRGSTWNKNTEAFF. V and J are TRBV23-1 and TRBJ1-1; no reliable D call. TRBV23-1 is designated an ORF whose function remains uncertain. There are 19 residues in the CDR3. V was trimmed by 2 bases and J by 1 base, leaving 23 bases between them.

As DNA, the CDR3 is TGTGCCAGCAGCACCGGCTGGGGAGATGAGCAGTTCTTC. This sequence encodes CASSTGWGDEQFF. This chain links TRBV7-2 with TRBJ2-1, with D possibly being TRBD2 (5 bases). V lost 5 bases to trimming and J lost 8 bases, with 13 bases between them. Germline V gives CDR1 SGHTA, CDR2 FQGNSA. This CDR3 is built from 13 residues.

This chain links TRBV11-2 with TRBJ2-5; unclear D gene. V dropped 5 bases and J dropped 2 bases, with 15 bases sitting between them. The CDR3 runs 15 residues. The germline V gene has CDR1 SGHAT and CDR2 FQNNGV. In DNA form, the CDR3 reads TGTGCCAGCAGCGAGCAATTGGTAGTTCAAGAGACCCAGTACTTC. Its protein is CASSEQLVVQETQYF.

This clone has only one observation. The V and J genes are TRBV5-6 and TRBJ2-7; 10 bases line up with TRBD1. CDR1 is SGHDT and CDR2 is YYEEEE in the germline V gene. CDR3 length: 15 residues. The V and J ends lost 3 bases and 2 bases, in that order; junction bases with no gene match: 5. The CDR3 sequence is CASSSGTGVAYEQYF. CDR3 bases: TGTGCCAGCAGCTCCGGGACAGGGGTAGCCTACGAGCAGTACTTC.

The rearrangement links TRBV6-5 to TRBJ1-5; no firm D call. This CDR3 has 14 amino acids. Germline CDR1 MNHEY, CDR2 SVGAGI. Between the trimmed V and J ends, which lost 2 bases and 2 bases, there was a span of 7 bases. The CDR3 region is CASSYEGGNQPQHF. CDR3 sequence (DNA): TGTGCCAGCAGTTACGAGGGAGGCAATCAGCCCCAGCATTTT.

J is TRBJ2-3 and V is TRBV30; 11 nucleotides line up with TRBD2. Germline lookup yields CDR1 GTSNPN and CDR2 SVGIG (reference sequence). There are 15 residues in the CDR3. Trimming at V came to 0 bases and at J to 4 bases, leaving 3 bases not matched to a gene. In DNA, the CDR3 is TGTGCCTGGAGTGTACTAGCGGGAGCTTCAGATACGCAGTATTTT. Its protein is CAWSVLAGASDTQYF.

This rearrangement joins TRBV9 to TRBJ1-3; D not resolved. Trimming stripped 0 bases from V and 0 bases from J, with 10 bases between. Germline assignment: CDR1 SGDLS and CDR2 YYNGEE. The CDR3 covers 16 residues. CDR3 sequence: CASSVVGGFSGNTIYF. The DNA of the CDR3 is TGTGCCAGCAGCGTAGTAGGCGGCTTCTCTGGAAACACCATATATTTT.

This clone was counted a single time. The rearrangement uses TRBV10-3 and TRBJ2-5; TRBD2 matches 12 bases. The CDR3 spans 16 residues. The germline V gene has CDR1 ENHRY and CDR2 SYGVKD. After removal of 7 bases from V and 5 bases from J, the junction contained 11 bases not matched to a gene. As DNA, the CDR3 is TGTGCCATCATTTGTAGACTAGCGGGAGTTCAGGAGACCCAGTACTTC. It codes for CAIICRLAGVQETQYF.

J is TRBJ1-1 and V is TRBV6-5; D is possibly TRBD1 (5 bases). Germline loops: CDR1 MNHEY, CDR2 SVGAGI. With 8 bases removed from V and 1 base from J, the gap between germline ends came to 17 bases. This CDR3 has 15 residues. The CDR3 is CASVPPTTGNTEAFF. As DNA, the CDR3 is TGTGCCAGCGTTCCCCCAACCACAGGGAACACTGAAGCTTTCTTT.

This clone was found many times. The chain uses TRBV10-3 and TRBJ1-1; the D gene is possibly TRBD1 (6 bases). CDR1 and CDR2 from the germline V gene are ENHRY and SYGVKD. V shed 10 bases and J shed 2 bases, with 14 bases lying between them. This CDR3 has 13 residues. The CDR3 region is CATLIQGNTEAFF. The CDR3 nucleotides read TGTGCCACCCTAATACAGGGCAACACTGAAGCTTTCTTT.

J is TRBJ2-1 and V is TRBV30, with 7 bases matching TRBD2. J lost 7 bases, V lost 0 bases, and 12 bases had no gene match. The CDR3 has 16 residues. Germline V gene lookup returns CDR1 GTSNPN and CDR2 SVGIG (reference sequence). Written as DNA, the CDR3 is TGTGCCTGGAGTGTAATTAGGCCTAGCGGTCGGAATGAGCAGTTCTTC. Amino acid sequence: CAWSVIRPSGRNEQFF. The full variable domain, rest sourced from reference TRBV30 and TRBJ2-1, is SQTIHQWPATLVQPVGSPLSLECTVEGTSNPNLYWYRQAAGRGLQLLFYSVGIGQISSEVPQNLSASRPQDRQFILSSKKLLLSDSGFYLCAWSVIRPSGRNEQFFGPGTRLTVL.